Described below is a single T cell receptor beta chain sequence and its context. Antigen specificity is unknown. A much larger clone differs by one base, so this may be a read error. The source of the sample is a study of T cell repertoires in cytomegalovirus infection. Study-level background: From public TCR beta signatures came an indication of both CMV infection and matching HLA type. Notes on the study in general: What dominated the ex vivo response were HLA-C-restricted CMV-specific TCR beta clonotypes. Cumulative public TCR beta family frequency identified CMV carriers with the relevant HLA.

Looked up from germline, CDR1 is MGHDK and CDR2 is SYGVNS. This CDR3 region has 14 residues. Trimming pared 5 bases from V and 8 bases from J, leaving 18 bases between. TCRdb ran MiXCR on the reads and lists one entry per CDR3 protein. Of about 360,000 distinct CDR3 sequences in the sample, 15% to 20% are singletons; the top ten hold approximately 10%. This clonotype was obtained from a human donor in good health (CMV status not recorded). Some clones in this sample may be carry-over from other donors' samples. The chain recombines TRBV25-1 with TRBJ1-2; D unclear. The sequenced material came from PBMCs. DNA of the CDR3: TGTGCCAGCAGTCGGCGCGATCCGAATAGCGGCTACACCTTC. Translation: CASSRRDPNSGYTF.